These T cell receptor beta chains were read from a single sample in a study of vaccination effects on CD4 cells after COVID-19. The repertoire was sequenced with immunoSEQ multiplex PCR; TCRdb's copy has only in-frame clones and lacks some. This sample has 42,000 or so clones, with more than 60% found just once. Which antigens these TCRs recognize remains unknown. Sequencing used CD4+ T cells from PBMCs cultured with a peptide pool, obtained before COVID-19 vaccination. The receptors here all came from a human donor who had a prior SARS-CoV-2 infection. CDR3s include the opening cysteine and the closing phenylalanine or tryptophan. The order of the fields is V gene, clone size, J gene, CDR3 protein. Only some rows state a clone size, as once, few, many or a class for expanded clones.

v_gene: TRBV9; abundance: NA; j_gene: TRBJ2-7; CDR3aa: CASSVTGTSYEQYF
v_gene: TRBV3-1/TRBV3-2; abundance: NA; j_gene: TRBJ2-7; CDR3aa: CASSPRGSGRGNYEQYF
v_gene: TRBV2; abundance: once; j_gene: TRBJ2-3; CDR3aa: CASSGGGTDTQYF
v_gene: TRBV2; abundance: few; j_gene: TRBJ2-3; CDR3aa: CASSWTLGADTQYF
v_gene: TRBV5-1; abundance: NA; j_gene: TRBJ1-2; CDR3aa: CASSLGTQPYKGYTF
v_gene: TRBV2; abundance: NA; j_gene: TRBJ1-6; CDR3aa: CASSPRSSYNSPLHF
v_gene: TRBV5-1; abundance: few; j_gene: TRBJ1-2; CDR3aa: CASSPMTGFLGYTF
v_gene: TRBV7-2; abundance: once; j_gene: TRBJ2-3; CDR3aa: CASSLPTDTQYF
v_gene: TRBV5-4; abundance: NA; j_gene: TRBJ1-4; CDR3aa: CASSSRQGTNEKLFF
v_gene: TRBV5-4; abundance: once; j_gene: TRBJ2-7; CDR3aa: CASSRTSGSIYEQYF
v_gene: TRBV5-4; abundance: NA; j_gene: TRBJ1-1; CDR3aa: CASRFVPSGGNTEAFF
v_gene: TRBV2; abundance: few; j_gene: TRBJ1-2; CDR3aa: CASSENPPGQTANYGYTF
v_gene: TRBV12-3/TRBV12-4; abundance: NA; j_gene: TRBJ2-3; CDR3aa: CASSLGDTQYF
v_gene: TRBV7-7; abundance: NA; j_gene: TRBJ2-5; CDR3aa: CASSSVMDATQYF
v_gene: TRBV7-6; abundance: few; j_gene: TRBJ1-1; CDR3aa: CASSLDGRGIAEAFF
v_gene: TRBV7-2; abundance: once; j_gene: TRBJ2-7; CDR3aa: CASAPNGQGLRDEQYF
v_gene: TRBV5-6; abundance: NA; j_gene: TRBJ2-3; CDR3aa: CASSQTPWADTQYF
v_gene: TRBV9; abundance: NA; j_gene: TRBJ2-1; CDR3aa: CASSLEGLAGNEQFF
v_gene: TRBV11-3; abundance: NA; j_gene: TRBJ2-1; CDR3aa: CASSFRAGGNNEQFF
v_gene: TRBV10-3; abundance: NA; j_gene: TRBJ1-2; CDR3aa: CATRTGDGYTF
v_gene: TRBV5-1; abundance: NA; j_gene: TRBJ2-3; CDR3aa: CASSLVRITDTQYF
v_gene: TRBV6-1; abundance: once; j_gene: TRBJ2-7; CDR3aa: CASSEGRQGYSQYF
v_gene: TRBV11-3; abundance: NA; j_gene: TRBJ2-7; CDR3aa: CASSPPGGTGNFYEQYF
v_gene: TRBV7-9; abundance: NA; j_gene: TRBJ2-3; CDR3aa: CASSLTGVSDTQYF
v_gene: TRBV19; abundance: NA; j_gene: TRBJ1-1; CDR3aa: CASSIMQGSTEAFF
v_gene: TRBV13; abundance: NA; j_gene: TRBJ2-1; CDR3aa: CASSFWGNNEQFF
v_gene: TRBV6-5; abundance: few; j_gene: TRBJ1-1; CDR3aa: CASSFPGGTEAFF
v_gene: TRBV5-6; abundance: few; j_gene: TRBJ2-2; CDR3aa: CASSLLAGGNGELFF
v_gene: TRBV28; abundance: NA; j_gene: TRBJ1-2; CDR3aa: CASSLSGYIYTF
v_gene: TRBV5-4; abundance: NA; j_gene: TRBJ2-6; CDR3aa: CASSFGDRGPGANVLTF
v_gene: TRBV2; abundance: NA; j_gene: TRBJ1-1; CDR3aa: CASKGTYGNTEAFF
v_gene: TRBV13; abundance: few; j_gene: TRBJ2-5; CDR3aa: CASSSGAETQYF
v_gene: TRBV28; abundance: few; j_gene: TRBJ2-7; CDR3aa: CASSLGPLGQYF
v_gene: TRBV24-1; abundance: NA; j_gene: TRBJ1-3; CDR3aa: CATSDLGGSYGNTIYF
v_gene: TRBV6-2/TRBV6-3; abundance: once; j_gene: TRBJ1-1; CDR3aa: CASSSYTGGFFF
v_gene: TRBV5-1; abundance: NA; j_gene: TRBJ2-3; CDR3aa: CASSLGRDSSTDTQYF
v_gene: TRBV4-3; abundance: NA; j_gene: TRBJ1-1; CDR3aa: CASSQLKDRGVDTEAFF
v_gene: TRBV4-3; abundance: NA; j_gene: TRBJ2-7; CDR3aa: CASSKRDGHYEQYF
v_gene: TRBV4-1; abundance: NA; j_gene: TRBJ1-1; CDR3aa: CASSQAARRTEAFF
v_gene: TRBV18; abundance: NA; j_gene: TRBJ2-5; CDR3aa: CASSPDGRGVLETQYF
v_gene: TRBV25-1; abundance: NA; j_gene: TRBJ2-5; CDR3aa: CATSRWSGRAGETQYF
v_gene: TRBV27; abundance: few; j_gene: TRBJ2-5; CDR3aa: CASSRGVFQETQYF
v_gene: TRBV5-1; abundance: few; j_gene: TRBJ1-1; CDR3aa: CASSFGQGAMRDTEAFF
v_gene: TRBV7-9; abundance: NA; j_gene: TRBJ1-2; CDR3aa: CASSLLGEGSYGYTF
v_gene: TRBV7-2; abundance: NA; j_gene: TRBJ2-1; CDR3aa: CASSPLLYGEQFF
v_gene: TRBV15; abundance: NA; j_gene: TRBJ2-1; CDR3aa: CATSRDPSYNEQFF
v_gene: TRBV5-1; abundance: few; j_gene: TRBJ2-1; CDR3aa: CASSWGGNLYNEQFF
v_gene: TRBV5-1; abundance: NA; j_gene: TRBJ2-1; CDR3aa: CASTKSDNEQFF
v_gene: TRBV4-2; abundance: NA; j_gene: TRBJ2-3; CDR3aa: CASSRNLAGTDTQYF
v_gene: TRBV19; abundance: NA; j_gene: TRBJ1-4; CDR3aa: CASHEAAATTNEKLFF
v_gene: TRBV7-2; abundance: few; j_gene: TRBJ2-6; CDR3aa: CASSFFSGANVLTF
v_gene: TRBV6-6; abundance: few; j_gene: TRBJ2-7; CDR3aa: CASSYSGQFYEQYF
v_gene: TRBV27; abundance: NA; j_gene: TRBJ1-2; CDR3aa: CASSPWDRGSNYGYTF
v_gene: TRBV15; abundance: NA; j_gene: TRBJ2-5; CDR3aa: CATSRDPGSRETQYF